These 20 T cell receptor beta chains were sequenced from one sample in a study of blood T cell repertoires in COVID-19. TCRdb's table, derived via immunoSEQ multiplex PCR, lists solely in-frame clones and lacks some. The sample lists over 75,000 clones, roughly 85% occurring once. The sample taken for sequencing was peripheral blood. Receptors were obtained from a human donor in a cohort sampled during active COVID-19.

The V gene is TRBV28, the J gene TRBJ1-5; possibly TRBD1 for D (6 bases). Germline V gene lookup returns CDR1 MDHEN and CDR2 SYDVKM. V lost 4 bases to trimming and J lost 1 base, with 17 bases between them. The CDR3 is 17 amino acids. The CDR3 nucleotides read TGTGCCAGCAGTTCCTCCGGAAGGGGGATAAGCAATCAGCCCCAGCATTTT. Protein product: CASSSSGRGISNQPQHF.

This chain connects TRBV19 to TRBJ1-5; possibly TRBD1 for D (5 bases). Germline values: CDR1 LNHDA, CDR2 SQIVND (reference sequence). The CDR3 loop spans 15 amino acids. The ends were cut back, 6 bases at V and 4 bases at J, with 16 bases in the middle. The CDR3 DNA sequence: TGTGCCAGTAGGGCCCTCGGGGGTATGAATCAGCCCCAGCATTTT. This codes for CASRALGGMNQPQHF.

CDR3 sequence reads: CATYLQGTHGYTF. As DNA, the CDR3 is TGTGCCACCTACTTACAGGGTACTCATGGCTACACCTTC. This chain joins TRBV19 and TRBJ1-2; a weak D match, TRBD1 (6 bases). This CDR3 comprises 13 residues. Trimming removed 10 bases from V and 6 bases from J, with 18 bases in between. The germline CDR1 and CDR2 sequences are LNHDA and SQIVND (reference sequence).

CDR3 in DNA: TGTGCCAGCAGTTACAGGGGAATGAGCAATCAGCCCCAGCATTTT. Residues: CASSYRGMSNQPQHF. The chain combines TRBV6-2 or TRBV6-3 with TRBJ1-5, with a weak D call TRBD1 (5 bases). The CDR3 consists of 15 residues. V was shortened by 2 bases and J by 1 base, with 9 bases between the two germline ends. The germline V gene encodes CDR1 MNHEY and CDR2 SVGEGT.

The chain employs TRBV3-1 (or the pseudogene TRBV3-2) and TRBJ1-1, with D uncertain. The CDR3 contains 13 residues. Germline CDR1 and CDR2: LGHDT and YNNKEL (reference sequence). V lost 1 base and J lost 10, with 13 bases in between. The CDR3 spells CASSQVGRPGAFF. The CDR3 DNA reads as TGTGCCAGCAGCCAAGTAGGCAGGCCCGGAGCTTTCTTT.

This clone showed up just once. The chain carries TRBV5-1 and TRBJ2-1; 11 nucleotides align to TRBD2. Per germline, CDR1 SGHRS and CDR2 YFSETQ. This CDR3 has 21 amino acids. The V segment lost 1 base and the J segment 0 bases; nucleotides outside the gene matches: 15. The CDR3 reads CASSLRSGGGEFVSSYNEQFF. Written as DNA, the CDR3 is TGCGCCAGCAGCTTGCGTAGCGGGGGGGGCGAATTCGTTAGCTCCTACAATGAGCAGTTCTTC.

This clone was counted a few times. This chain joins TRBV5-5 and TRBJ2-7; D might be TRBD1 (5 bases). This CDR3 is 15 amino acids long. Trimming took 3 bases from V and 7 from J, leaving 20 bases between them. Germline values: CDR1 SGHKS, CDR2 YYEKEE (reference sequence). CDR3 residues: CASSSLDTRAREQYF. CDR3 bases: TGTGCCAGCAGCTCCTTGGACACCAGAGCTAGGGAGCAGTACTTC.

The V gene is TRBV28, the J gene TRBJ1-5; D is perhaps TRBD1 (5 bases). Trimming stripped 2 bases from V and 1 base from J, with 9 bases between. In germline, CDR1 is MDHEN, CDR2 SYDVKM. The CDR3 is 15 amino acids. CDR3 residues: CASSLRGWSNQPQHF. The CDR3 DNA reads TGTGCCAGCAGTTTAAGGGGTTGGAGCAATCAGCCCCAGCATTTT.

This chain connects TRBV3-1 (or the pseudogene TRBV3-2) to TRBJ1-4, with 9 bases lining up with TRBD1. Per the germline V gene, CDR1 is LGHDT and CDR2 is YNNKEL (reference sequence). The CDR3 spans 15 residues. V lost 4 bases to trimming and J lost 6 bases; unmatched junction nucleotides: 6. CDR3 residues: CASSPPGTGYEKLFF. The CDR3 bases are TGTGCCAGCAGCCCCCCCGGGACAGGGTATGAAAAACTGTTTTTT.

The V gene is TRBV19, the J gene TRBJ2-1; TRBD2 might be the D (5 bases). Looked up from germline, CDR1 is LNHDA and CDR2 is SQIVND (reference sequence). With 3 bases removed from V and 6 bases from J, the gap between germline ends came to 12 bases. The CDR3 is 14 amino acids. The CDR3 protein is CASSIGGRSNEQFF. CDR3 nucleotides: TGTGCCAGTAGTATTGGCGGGCGCAGCAATGAGCAGTTCTTC.

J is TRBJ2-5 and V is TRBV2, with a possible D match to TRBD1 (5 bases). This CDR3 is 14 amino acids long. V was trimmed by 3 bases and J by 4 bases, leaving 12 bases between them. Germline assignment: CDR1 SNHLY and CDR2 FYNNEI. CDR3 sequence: CASSESWTIETQYF. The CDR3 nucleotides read TGTGCCAGCAGTGAGAGTTGGACAATAGAGACCCAGTACTTC.

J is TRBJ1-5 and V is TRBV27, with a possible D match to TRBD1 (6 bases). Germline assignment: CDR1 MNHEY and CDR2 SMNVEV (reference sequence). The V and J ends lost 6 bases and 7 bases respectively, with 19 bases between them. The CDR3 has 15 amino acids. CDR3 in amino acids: CASSPSDERGQPQHF. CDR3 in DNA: TGTGCCAGCAGCCCGAGTGATGAGAGGGGGCAGCCCCAGCATTTT.

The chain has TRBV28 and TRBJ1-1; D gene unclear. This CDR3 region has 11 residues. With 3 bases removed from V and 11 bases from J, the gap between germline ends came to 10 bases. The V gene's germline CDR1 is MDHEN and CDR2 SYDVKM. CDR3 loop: CASSFERTAFF. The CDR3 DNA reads TGTGCCAGCAGTTTCGAGAGGACTGCTTTCTTT.

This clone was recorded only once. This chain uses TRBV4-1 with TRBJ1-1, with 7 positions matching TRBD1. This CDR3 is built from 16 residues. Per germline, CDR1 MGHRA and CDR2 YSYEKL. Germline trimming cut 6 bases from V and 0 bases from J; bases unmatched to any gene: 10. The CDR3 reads CASSSGTATMNTEAFF. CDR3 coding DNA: TGCGCCAGCAGTTCCGGGACAGCCACTATGAACACTGAAGCTTTCTTT.

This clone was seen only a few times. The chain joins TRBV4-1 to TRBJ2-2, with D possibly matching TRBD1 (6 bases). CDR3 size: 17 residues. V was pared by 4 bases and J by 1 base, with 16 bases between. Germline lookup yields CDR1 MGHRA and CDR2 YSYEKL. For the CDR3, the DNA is TGCGCCAGCAGCCGTACTACAGGGTTGGGGAACACCGGGGAGCTGTTTTTT. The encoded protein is CASSRTTGLGNTGELFF.

CDR3 loop: CASSQGQMNTEAFF. The CDR3 bases are TGTGCCAGCAGCCAAGGACAGATGAACACTGAAGCTTTCTTT. The chain couples TRBV3-1 (or the pseudogene TRBV3-2) to TRBJ1-1; D is perhaps TRBD1 (5 bases). The CDR3 length is 14 residues. Trimming stripped 1 base from V and 0 bases from J, with 6 bases between. Germline V gene data show CDR1 as LGHDT and CDR2 as YNNKEL (reference sequence).

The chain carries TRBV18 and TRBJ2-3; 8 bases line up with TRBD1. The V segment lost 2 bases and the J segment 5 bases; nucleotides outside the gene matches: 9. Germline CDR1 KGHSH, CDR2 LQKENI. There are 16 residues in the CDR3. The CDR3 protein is CASSPVLTGAGDTQYF. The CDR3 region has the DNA TGTGCCAGCTCACCAGTCCTGACAGGGGCGGGAGATACGCAGTATTTT.

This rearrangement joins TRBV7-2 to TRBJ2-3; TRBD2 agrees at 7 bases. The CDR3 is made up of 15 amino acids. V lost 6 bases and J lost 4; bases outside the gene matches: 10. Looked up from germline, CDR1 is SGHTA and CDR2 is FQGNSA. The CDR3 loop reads CASRGRGLGADTQYF. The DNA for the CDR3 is TGTGCCAGCAGAGGCCGTGGACTAGGGGCAGATACGCAGTATTTT. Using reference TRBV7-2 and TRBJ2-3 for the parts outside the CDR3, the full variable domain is GAGVSQSPSNKVTEKGKDVELRCDPISGHTALYWYRQSLGQGLEFLIYFQGNSAPDKSGLPSDRFSAERTGGSVSTLTIQRTQQEDSAVYLCASRGRGLGADTQYFGPGTRLTVL.

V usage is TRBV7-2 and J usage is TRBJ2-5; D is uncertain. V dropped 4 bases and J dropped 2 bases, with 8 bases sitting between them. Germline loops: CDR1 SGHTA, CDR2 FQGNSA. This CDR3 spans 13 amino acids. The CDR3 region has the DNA TGTGCCAGCAGCTCCCGGGTACAAGAGACCCAGTACTTC. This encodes CASSSRVQETQYF.

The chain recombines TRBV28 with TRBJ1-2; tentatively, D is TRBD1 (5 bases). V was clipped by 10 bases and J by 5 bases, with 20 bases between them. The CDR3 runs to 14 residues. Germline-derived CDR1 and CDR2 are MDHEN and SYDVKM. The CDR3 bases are TGTGCCACCACTTTCCAGGGTATCGGGTATGGCTACACCTTC. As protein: CATTFQGIGYGYTF.